The rows below give T cell receptor beta chains drawn from one sample of a study of blood T cells in healthy people across ages. TCRdb reanalysed the 5' RACE reads using MiXCR and keeps one entry per CDR3 protein. The sample carries hundreds of thousands of distinct CDR3 sequences, over 40% recorded once. The sequencing sample was made of blood. These receptors were collected from a man older than 75 in good health. Each CDR3 is given without its conserved first and last residue. Fields, in order: D gene, V gene, J gene, CDR3 protein. D genes are given only for firm matches.

D gene: .
V gene: TRBV7-2
J gene: TRBJ1-1
CDR3 protein: ASSLRGPPGTEAF

D gene: .
V gene: TRBV3-1
J gene: TRBJ2-7
CDR3 protein: ASSSRIGYEQY

D gene: .
V gene: TRBV6-2/TRBV6-3
J gene: TRBJ1-5
CDR3 protein: ASSPPRVLGYQPQH

D gene: TRBD1
V gene: TRBV2
J gene: TRBJ2-3
CDR3 protein: ASSDRQGLTDTQY

D gene: TRBD1
V gene: TRBV5-1
J gene: TRBJ2-5
CDR3 protein: ASSLGTGICEQY

D gene: .
V gene: TRBV18
J gene: TRBJ2-3
CDR3 protein: ASSGASSFSTDTQY

D gene: .
V gene: TRBV24-1
J gene: .
CDR3 protein: ATSDLATGSSYNEQY

D gene: .
V gene: TRBV21-1
J gene: TRBJ1-6
CDR3 protein: ASSKEARKVLPRPSSYNSPLH

D gene: .
V gene: TRBV15
J gene: TRBJ2-7
CDR3 protein: ATSRGRDNSYEQY

D gene: .
V gene: TRBV5-1
J gene: TRBJ1-1
CDR3 protein: ASSYGAGPEAF

D gene: .
V gene: TRBV4-2
J gene: TRBJ1-2
CDR3 protein: ASSPDGGAGYGYT

D gene: .
V gene: TRBV7-2
J gene: TRBJ2-1
CDR3 protein: ASSLMDTYNEQF

D gene: TRBD1
V gene: TRBV2
J gene: TRBJ2-3
CDR3 protein: ASKSGTGDDTQY

D gene: .
V gene: TRBV4-1
J gene: TRBJ2-3
CDR3 protein: ASSLDYRSTDTQY

D gene: TRBD2
V gene: TRBV7-2
J gene: TRBJ2-1
CDR3 protein: ASSSGTSIEQF

D gene: TRBD2
V gene: TRBV7-2
J gene: TRBJ2-3
CDR3 protein: ASSLARGGGADTQY

D gene: .
V gene: TRBV20-1
J gene: TRBJ2-1
CDR3 protein: SARDPLGVNEQF

D gene: TRBD2
V gene: TRBV7-6
J gene: TRBJ2-1
CDR3 protein: ASRQAGGAYNEQF

D gene: TRBD1
V gene: TRBV6-5
J gene: TRBJ2-1
CDR3 protein: ASSPGGEVYNEQF

D gene: TRBD2
V gene: TRBV7-2
J gene: TRBJ2-1
CDR3 protein: ASPPGLADNEQF

D gene: .
V gene: TRBV5-1
J gene: TRBJ1-3
CDR3 protein: ASSFTGSSGNTIY

D gene: TRBD2
V gene: TRBV4-3
J gene: TRBJ2-5
CDR3 protein: ASSQRSGGGQETQY

D gene: .
V gene: TRBV11-2
J gene: TRBJ2-3
CDR3 protein: ASTPGLDTQY

D gene: .
V gene: TRBV7-3
J gene: TRBJ2-3
CDR3 protein: ASSGGGPGTDTQY

D gene: .
V gene: TRBV12-3/TRBV12-4
J gene: TRBJ1-2
CDR3 protein: ASSPFEGDYGYT

D gene: .
V gene: TRBV20-1
J gene: TRBJ1-5
CDR3 protein: SARTGRVSNQPQH

D gene: TRBD2
V gene: TRBV29-1
J gene: TRBJ2-1
CDR3 protein: SAQTSGINNEQF

D gene: TRBD2
V gene: TRBV7-9
J gene: TRBJ2-2
CDR3 protein: ASSSPGLAVGGELF

D gene: .
V gene: TRBV12-3/TRBV12-4
J gene: TRBJ2-2
CDR3 protein: ASKTVTGELF

D gene: .
V gene: TRBV29-1
J gene: TRBJ1-4
CDR3 protein: SAGDLGNEKLF

D gene: .
V gene: TRBV12-3/TRBV12-4
J gene: .
CDR3 protein: ASSLARIRGETQY

D gene: TRBD1
V gene: TRBV7-3
J gene: TRBJ2-1
CDR3 protein: ASSSRGRGRNEQF

D gene: .
V gene: TRBV7-9
J gene: TRBJ2-5
CDR3 protein: ASSLGDTDQETQY

D gene: TRBD1
V gene: TRBV10-2
J gene: TRBJ2-3
CDR3 protein: ASRLTGGFSTDTRY

D gene: .
V gene: TRBV3-1
J gene: TRBJ2-7
CDR3 protein: ASSRTNYEQY

D gene: .
V gene: TRBV20-1
J gene: TRBJ2-4
CDR3 protein: SATELIAKNIQY

D gene: .
V gene: TRBV6-5
J gene: TRBJ2-2
CDR3 protein: ASSPRTLTGELF

D gene: .
V gene: TRBV4-2
J gene: TRBJ1-1
CDR3 protein: ASSQQVNTEAF

D gene: TRBD2
V gene: TRBV28
J gene: TRBJ2-5
CDR3 protein: ASSFSGGKETQY

D gene: .
V gene: TRBV29-1
J gene: TRBJ2-1
CDR3 protein: SGGQHGNEQF

D gene: .
V gene: TRBV14
J gene: TRBJ2-1
CDR3 protein: ASSAESYNEQF

D gene: .
V gene: TRBV14
J gene: TRBJ1-1
CDR3 protein: ASAPRMNTEAF

D gene: TRBD2
V gene: TRBV3-1
J gene: TRBJ2-3
CDR3 protein: ASSQRTSGRSTDTQY

D gene: .
V gene: TRBV29-1
J gene: TRBJ2-5
CDR3 protein: SALRGLGETQY

D gene: .
V gene: TRBV7-2
J gene: TRBJ2-7
CDR3 protein: ASSLGPSYEQY

D gene: TRBD2
V gene: TRBV5-6
J gene: TRBJ2-3
CDR3 protein: ASSLPLAGGLTDTQY

D gene: TRBD1
V gene: TRBV7-6
J gene: TRBJ2-1
CDR3 protein: ASSSTGGSNNEQF

D gene: .
V gene: TRBV10-2
J gene: TRBJ1-2
CDR3 protein: ASNDKAYGYT

D gene: .
V gene: TRBV6-5
J gene: TRBJ1-2
CDR3 protein: ASSYSKGSNYGYT

D gene: TRBD1
V gene: TRBV4-3
J gene: TRBJ1-6
CDR3 protein: ASSPDRGRAYNSPLH

D gene: .
V gene: TRBV20-1
J gene: TRBJ2-3
CDR3 protein: SARAEGAEADTQY